Following are 10 T cell receptor beta chains from one sample sequenced in a study of CD8 T cells in Susac syndrome. Reverse transcription of roughly 0.5 to 1 ug RNA used random hexamers. A single record per CDR3 protein comes from TCRdb applying MiXCR to the immunoSEQ multiplex PCR reads. The table records 140,000 to 150,000 distinct CDR3 sequences, roughly 94% of them present only once. Sequencing was performed on CD4+ T cells from PBMCs. Receptors were obtained from a human donor in good health.

The rearrangement joins TRBV14 to TRBJ1-2; D not certain. Germline-derived CDR1 and CDR2 are SGHDN and FVKESK. V lost 6 bases, J lost 5 bases, and 13 bases lay in between. This CDR3 spans 13 amino acids. CDR3: CASRPLNSYGYTF. CDR3 bases: TGTGCCAGCAGACCCTTAAACAGTTATGGCTACACCTTC.

J is TRBJ2-1 and V is TRBV20-1; TRBD1 matches at 8 bases. Germline V gene data show CDR1 as DFQATT and CDR2 as SNEGSKA (reference sequence). Losses at the gene ends were 2 bases for V and 7 bases for J; bases not matched to a gene: 7. The CDR3 is made up of 14 amino acids. The CDR3 region is CSARSQGARNEQFF. The CDR3 DNA is TGCAGTGCTAGAAGTCAGGGGGCAAGGAATGAGCAGTTCTTC.

The chain has TRBV5-1 and TRBJ2-3, with 14 bases identical to TRBD2. Trimming at V came to 4 bases and at J to 7 bases, leaving 8 bases not matched to a gene. The CDR3 covers 16 residues. CDR1 and CDR2 (germline): SGHRS, YFSETQ. The CDR3 region is CASSPRLAGGPHTQYF. The CDR3 nucleotides read TGCGCCAGCAGCCCAAGACTAGCGGGAGGGCCACATACGCAGTATTTT.

V is TRBV18 and J is TRBJ1-2; no reliable D call. The V end lost 3 bases, the J end lost 5 bases, and 10 bases lay between the germline ends. This CDR3 is 13 amino acids long. Per the germline V gene, CDR1 is KGHSH and CDR2 is LQKENI. The CDR3, as DNA: TGTGCCAGCTCACCGAGACTGAATTATGGCTACACCTTC. Its translation: CASSPRLNYGYTF.

The genes are TRBV7-9 and TRBJ2-7, with TRBD2 identical over 10 bases. CDR1 is SEHNR and CDR2 is FQNEAQ in the germline V gene (reference sequence). This CDR3 contains 13 residues. V dropped 4 bases and J dropped 4; count of bases not matched to a gene: 1. CDR3 coding DNA: TGTGCCAGCAGCTGGGGACTAGCGTACGAGCAGTACTTC. Amino acids: CASSWGLAYEQYF.

This clonotype came up once. The V and J genes are TRBV9 and TRBJ2-3, with D uncertain. Deletions cut 4 bases from V and 3 bases from J, with 15 bases between. In germline, CDR1 is SGDLS, CDR2 YYNGEE. The CDR3 has 15 amino acids. CDR3 residues: CASSPLLIGTDTQYF. The CDR3 DNA reads TGTGCCAGCAGCCCTCTCCTGATAGGTACAGATACGCAGTATTTT.

The J gene is TRBJ2-1, the V gene TRBV5-1, with a possible D match to TRBD2 (6 bases). With 0 bases removed from V and 6 bases from J, the gap between germline ends came to 7 bases. This CDR3 has 13 residues. Germline CDR1 reads SGHRS; CDR2 reads YFSETQ. The CDR3 sequence: CASSLGDFNEQFF. The CDR3 region has the DNA TGCGCCAGCAGCTTGGGGGACTTCAATGAGCAGTTCTTC.

V and J are TRBV20-1 and TRBJ2-1; the match to TRBD2 covers 8 bases. Germline V gene lookup returns CDR1 DFQATT and CDR2 SNEGSKA (reference sequence). The ends lost 1 base at V and 4 bases at J; junction bases unmatched: 12. This CDR3 is 17 amino acids long. DNA of the CDR3: TGCAGTGCTAGAGTGTTCTCCGGGACTAGTTCTTACAATGAGCAGTTCTTC. Translated: CSARVFSGTSSYNEQFF.

This clonotype was recorded once. This chain connects TRBV3-1 to TRBJ2-3, with TRBD2 matching 7 bases. V dropped 3 bases and J dropped 0; count of bases not matched to a gene: 0. There are 14 residues in the CDR3. The germline gives CDR1 LGHDT, CDR2 YNNKEL (reference sequence). The CDR3 coding sequence is TGTGCCAGCAGCCAGCGGGAGAGCACAGATACGCAGTATTTT. The encoded protein is CASSQRESTDTQYF.

There are a few counts of this clonotype. The DNA of the CDR3 is TGCAGCGTTTACCCAGGGGGCGTTGATGGCTACACCTTC. Translating gives CSVYPGGVDGYTF. The chain uses TRBV29-1 and TRBJ1-2; 8 bases line up with TRBD1. The CDR3 loop spans 13 amino acids. CDR1 is SQVTM and CDR2 is ANQGSEA in the germline V gene. V was pared by 5 bases and J by 6 bases, with 8 bases of the junction left unmatched.